This TCR beta chain originates from a study of blood T cell repertoires in COVID-19. On the study more broadly: Samples of COVID-19 (acute and convalescent) were obtained from the United States, Italy and Spain. PBMCs, B-cell-depleted T cells, or T cells were the source of the cDNA or gDNA that made up the material.

In the original analysis: Researchers report that nucleated cell counts were estimated from reference gene primer amplification. Only in-frame clones appear in the TCRdb table, and some are missing; sequencing was by immunoSEQ multiplex PCR. V, J and clone size derive from that table, while D and trimming were established from the DNA sequence. The sample lists 100,000 or so clones, approximately 84% occurring once. V gave up 1 base and J gave up 8 bases, with 10 bases separating them. The CDR3 has 13 residues. CDR1 is KGHDR, CDR2 SFDVKD, per germline. The TCR comes from a woman aged 55 to 70 with acute or convalescent COVID-19. The source material was peripheral blood. The chain has TRBV24-1 and TRBJ1-2; no definite D call. The CDR3 DNA reads as TGTGCCACCAGTGATTTCTCAGGTACCGGCTACACCTTC. Translated, it gives CATSDFSGTGYTF.